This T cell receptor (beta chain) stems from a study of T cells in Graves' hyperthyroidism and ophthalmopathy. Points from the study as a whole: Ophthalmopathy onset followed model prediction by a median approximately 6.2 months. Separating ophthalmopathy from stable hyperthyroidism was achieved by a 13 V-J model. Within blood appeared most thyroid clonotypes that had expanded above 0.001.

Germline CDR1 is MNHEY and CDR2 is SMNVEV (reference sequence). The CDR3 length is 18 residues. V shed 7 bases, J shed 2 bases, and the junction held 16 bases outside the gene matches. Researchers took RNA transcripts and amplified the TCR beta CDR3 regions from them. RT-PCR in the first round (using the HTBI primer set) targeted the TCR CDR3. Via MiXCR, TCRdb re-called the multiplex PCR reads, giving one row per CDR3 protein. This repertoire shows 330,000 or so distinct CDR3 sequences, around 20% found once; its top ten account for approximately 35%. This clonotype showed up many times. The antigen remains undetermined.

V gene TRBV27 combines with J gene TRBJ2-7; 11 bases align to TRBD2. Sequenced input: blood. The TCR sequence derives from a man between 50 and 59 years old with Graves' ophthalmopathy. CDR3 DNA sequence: TGTGCCAGCACCCCCAACCGACTAGCGGGGCGAACCCCCTACGAGCAGTACTTC. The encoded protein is CASTPNRLAGRTPYEQYF.